This T cell receptor beta chain was recorded in a study of cytomegalovirus exposure and HLA in healthy donors. Comment on this clone: What it binds is not known.

Though nominally healthy at sampling, donors likely had unrecorded immune exposures. The V end lost 3 bases, the J end lost 5 bases, and 10 bases lay between the germline ends. The CDR3 has 13 amino acids. Germline V lookup: CDR1 MDHEN, CDR2 SYDVKM. Overall study results and limits: Prior analysis indicated that the majority of TCR beta V segments exhibited productivity approximately 87% or approximately 30% of the time. Cytomegalovirus status, reportedly, was diagnosed with high specificity and sensitivity by the classifier.

Both 60 Vbeta primers and 13 Jbeta primers went into the PCR. Using immunoSEQ multiplex PCR, the repertoire was profiled, and TCRdb retains in-frame clones only, with some absent. This table lists tens of thousands of clones. The chain employs TRBV28 and TRBJ1-2; D may be TRBD1 (5 bases). Sequences were obtained from PBMCs. This clonotype originated in a man under 40 in good health and CMV-seronegative. The CDR3 protein is CASSLGEGYGYTF. The CDR3 DNA follows: TGTGCCAGCAGTTTGGGGGAGGGGTATGGCTACACCTTC.